A selection of T cell receptor beta chains follows, all from one sample in a study of blood T cell repertoires in COVID-19. Sequenced by immunoSEQ multiplex PCR; TCRdb stores in-frame clones only, minus some. Altogether over 200,000 clones are present, less than 90% being singletons, with the ten largest covering 3.1%. What was sequenced was PBMCs or T cells enriched from blood (not recorded which). The source is a woman aged 50 to 60 in a cohort exposed to, infected with or recovered from COVID-19 (not recorded which). The CDR3 runs from the conserved cysteine through the conserved F or W. A D gene is named only where the DNA matches it firmly. Some rows mark clone size as missing; the rest say once, few, many or name a class of expanded clone.

d_call: -
clone_size: -
j_call: TRBJ1-5
v_call: TRBV19
cdr3_aa: CASMREQGGNQPQHF
cdr3_nt: TGTGCCAGTATGAGGGAACAGGGTGGCAATCAGCCCCAGCATTTT

d_call: -
clone_size: -
j_call: TRBJ2-1
v_call: TRBV4-1
cdr3_aa: CASSQEGRRSSYNEQFF
cdr3_nt: TGCGCCAGCAGCCAAGAGGGCAGGAGGAGCTCCTACAATGAGCAGTTCTTC

d_call: -
clone_size: -
j_call: TRBJ2-3
v_call: TRBV24-1
cdr3_aa: CATSPGGTGTDTQYF
cdr3_nt: TGTGCCACCAGTCCAGGAGGCACGGGGACAGATACGCAGTATTTT

d_call: -
clone_size: -
j_call: TRBJ2-7
v_call: TRBV9
cdr3_aa: CASSQTWAGWEQYF
cdr3_nt: TGTGCCAGCAGCCAAACCTGGGCAGGGTGGGAGCAGTACTTC

d_call: -
clone_size: -
j_call: TRBJ1-1
v_call: TRBV6-1
cdr3_aa: CASSETGLNTEAFF
cdr3_nt: TGTGCCAGCAGTGAAACAGGCTTGAACACTGAAGCTTTCTTT

d_call: -
clone_size: -
j_call: TRBJ2-3
v_call: TRBV11-1
cdr3_aa: CASSLGTRVQYF
cdr3_nt: TGTGCCAGCAGCTTAGGGACTCGGGTTCAGTATTTT

d_call: -
clone_size: few
j_call: TRBJ1-5
v_call: TRBV5-1
cdr3_aa: CASSLSSGANQPQHF
cdr3_nt: TGCGCCAGCAGCTTGTCTTCAGGGGCCAATCAGCCCCAGCATTTT

d_call: -
clone_size: -
j_call: TRBJ2-2
v_call: TRBV30
cdr3_aa: CAWSSQVILAGELFF
cdr3_nt: TGTGCCTGGAGTTCCCAAGTGATTCTAGCGGGGGAGCTGTTTTTT

d_call: -
clone_size: -
j_call: TRBJ2-1
v_call: TRBV9
cdr3_aa: CASSVEWGDVNEQFF
cdr3_nt: TGTGCCAGCAGCGTAGAGTGGGGCGACGTTAATGAGCAGTTCTTC

d_call: TRBD1
clone_size: -
j_call: TRBJ2-1
v_call: TRBV7-2
cdr3_aa: CASSADRGDEQFF
cdr3_nt: TGTGCCAGCAGCGCGGACAGGGGTGATGAGCAGTTCTTC

d_call: TRBD2
clone_size: -
j_call: TRBJ2-1
v_call: TRBV4-3
cdr3_aa: CASSQSGTRNNEQFF
cdr3_nt: TGCGCCAGCAGCCAGTCCGGGACTAGAAACAATGAGCAGTTCTTC

d_call: -
clone_size: once
j_call: TRBJ2-7
v_call: TRBV28
cdr3_aa: CASSLSSYEQYF
cdr3_nt: TGTGCCAGCAGTTTATCGTCCTACGAGCAGTACTTC

d_call: -
clone_size: -
j_call: TRBJ2-1
v_call: TRBV11-3
cdr3_aa: CASSKGGHSYNEQFF
cdr3_nt: TGTGCCAGCAGTAAAGGGGGACACTCCTACAATGAGCAGTTCTTC

d_call: TRBD1
clone_size: -
j_call: TRBJ1-1
v_call: TRBV27
cdr3_aa: CASSVRGQPSEAFF
cdr3_nt: TGTGCCAGCAGCGTTAGGGGACAGCCCAGTGAAGCTTTCTTT

d_call: -
clone_size: -
j_call: TRBJ1-6
v_call: TRBV7-9
cdr3_aa: CASSLEGVSPLHF
cdr3_nt: TGTGCCAGCAGCTTAGAGGGAGTGTCACCCCTCCACTTT

d_call: -
clone_size: -
j_call: TRBJ2-2
v_call: TRBV7-8
cdr3_aa: CASSREGTNTGELFF
cdr3_nt: TGTGCCAGCAGCCGAGAGGGGACGAACACCGGGGAGCTGTTTTTT

d_call: -
clone_size: -
j_call: TRBJ1-3
v_call: TRBV28
cdr3_aa: CASSISRAGNTIYF
cdr3_nt: TGTGCCAGCAGTATCTCCAGGGCTGGAAACACCATATATTTT

d_call: -
clone_size: -
j_call: TRBJ1-4
v_call: TRBV6-1
cdr3_aa: CASREGGGEKLFF
cdr3_nt: TGTGCCAGCAGGGAAGGGGGGGGTGAAAAACTGTTTTTT

d_call: -
clone_size: -
j_call: TRBJ1-3
v_call: TRBV7-2
cdr3_aa: CASSVRVYGNTIYF
cdr3_nt: TGTGCCAGCAGCGTCAGGGTGTATGGAAACACCATATATTTT

d_call: TRBD2
clone_size: -
j_call: TRBJ2-5
v_call: TRBV29-1
cdr3_aa: CSGQRGGGETQYF
cdr3_nt: TGCAGCGGCCAACGGGGGGGAGGAGAGACCCAGTACTTC

d_call: TRBD2
clone_size: -
j_call: TRBJ2-3
v_call: TRBV7-2
cdr3_aa: CASSGLAGGGDTQYF
cdr3_nt: TGTGCCAGCAGCGGACTAGCGGGGGGCGGGGATACGCAGTATTTT

d_call: -
clone_size: few
j_call: TRBJ1-1
v_call: TRBV2
cdr3_aa: CASRVVGEGTEAFF
cdr3_nt: TGTGCCAGCAGGGTCGTCGGGGAGGGGACTGAAGCTTTCTTT

d_call: TRBD1
clone_size: -
j_call: TRBJ1-6
v_call: TRBV2
cdr3_aa: CASSPLGQGYSPLHF
cdr3_nt: TGTGCCAGCAGTCCCTTGGGACAGGGGTATTCACCCCTCCACTTT

d_call: -
clone_size: -
j_call: TRBJ2-7
v_call: TRBV5-1
cdr3_aa: CASSAGDIGEQYF
cdr3_nt: TGCGCCAGCAGCGCCGGGGACATCGGAGAGCAGTACTTC

d_call: TRBD1
clone_size: -
j_call: TRBJ2-2
v_call: TRBV19
cdr3_aa: CASRIQQGANTGELFF
cdr3_nt: TGTGCCAGTAGAATTCAACAGGGGGCGAACACCGGGGAGCTGTTTTTT

d_call: TRBD1
clone_size: -
j_call: TRBJ2-2
v_call: TRBV24-1
cdr3_aa: CATSDSTGQGRIGELFF
cdr3_nt: TGTGCCACCAGTGATTCTACTGGACAGGGGCGGATCGGGGAGCTGTTTTTT

d_call: TRBD1
clone_size: -
j_call: TRBJ2-3
v_call: TRBV11-2
cdr3_aa: CASSLGAGTGGDTQYF
cdr3_nt: TGTGCCAGCAGTCTTGGGGCCGGGACAGGGGGTGATACGCAGTATTTT

d_call: TRBD1
clone_size: -
j_call: TRBJ1-4
v_call: TRBV4-2
cdr3_aa: CASTQTVDRGYEKLFF
cdr3_nt: TGTGCCAGCACCCAGACGGTCGACAGGGGTTATGAAAAACTGTTTTTT

d_call: -
clone_size: -
j_call: TRBJ2-1
v_call: TRBV7-8
cdr3_aa: CASSIPGTPYNEQFF
cdr3_nt: TGTGCCAGCAGCATACCAGGGACACCTTACAATGAGCAGTTCTTC

d_call: TRBD1
clone_size: once
j_call: TRBJ1-2
v_call: TRBV7-9
cdr3_aa: CASSLDGDRAVVGYTF
cdr3_nt: TGTGCCAGCAGCTTAGATGGTGACAGGGCGGTGGTTGGCTACACCTTC

d_call: -
clone_size: -
j_call: TRBJ1-3
v_call: TRBV5-1
cdr3_aa: CASSLDPTEYSGNTIYF
cdr3_nt: TGCGCCAGCAGCTTGGACCCCACAGAGTACTCTGGAAACACCATATATTTT

d_call: TRBD1
clone_size: -
j_call: TRBJ2-5
v_call: TRBV2
cdr3_aa: CASDRGLDIKGQYF
cdr3_nt: TGTGCCAGTGACAGGGGGCTCGATATCAAGGGCCAGTACTTC

d_call: -
clone_size: -
j_call: TRBJ1-2
v_call: TRBV6-5
cdr3_aa: CASSRDGLNYGYTF
cdr3_nt: TGTGCCAGCAGCAGGGACGGACTAAACTATGGCTACACCTTC

d_call: -
clone_size: once
j_call: TRBJ1-1
v_call: TRBV29-1
cdr3_aa: CSVERDGGHTEAFF
cdr3_nt: TGCAGCGTTGAAAGGGACGGAGGGCACACTGAAGCTTTCTTT

d_call: -
clone_size: -
j_call: TRBJ1-5
v_call: TRBV24-1
cdr3_aa: CATSDAQDGYRQPQHF
cdr3_nt: TGTGCCACCAGTGATGCACAGGACGGATATAGACAGCCCCAGCATTTT

d_call: TRBD2
clone_size: -
j_call: TRBJ2-3
v_call: TRBV7-2
cdr3_aa: CASSLVLGLAGDTDTQYF
cdr3_nt: TGTGCCAGCAGCTTAGTACTCGGGCTAGCGGGGGACACAGATACGCAGTATTTT

d_call: -
clone_size: -
j_call: TRBJ1-6
v_call: TRBV5-1
cdr3_aa: CASHTGGSPLHF
cdr3_nt: TGCGCCAGTCACACCGGAGGTTCACCCCTCCACTTT

d_call: -
clone_size: -
j_call: TRBJ1-3
v_call: TRBV19
cdr3_aa: CASSINKREGGNTIYF
cdr3_nt: TGTGCCAGTAGTATTAATAAGAGGGAGGGAGGAAACACCATATATTTT

d_call: TRBD1
clone_size: -
j_call: TRBJ2-1
v_call: TRBV15
cdr3_aa: CATSRDRGYYNEQFF
cdr3_nt: TGTGCCACCAGCAGGGACAGGGGATACTACAATGAGCAGTTCTTC

d_call: TRBD1
clone_size: -
j_call: TRBJ2-3
v_call: TRBV29-1
cdr3_aa: CSLADRGGTDTQYF
cdr3_nt: TGCAGCCTCGCCGACAGGGGCGGCACAGATACGCAGTATTTT